These 20 T cell receptor beta chains originate from one sample sequenced in a study of T cell responses to AZD1222 COVID-19 vaccine. Profiling relied on immunoSEQ multiplex PCR, and the TCRdb table lists in-frame clones only, not all of them. The sample lists 90,000 to 100,000 clones, approximately 81% seen once, with roughly 4.5% in the top ten. The sequences come from peripheral blood, collected 28 days after the second AZD1222 dose. These receptors came from an adult who received the AZD1222 COVID-19 vaccine.

The rearrangement uses TRBV7-9 and TRBJ2-2; D might be TRBD2 (6 bases). Looked up from germline, CDR1 is SEHNR and CDR2 is FQNEAQ (reference sequence). The CDR3 has 16 amino acids. The ends were cut back, 2 bases at V and 4 bases at J, with 14 bases in the middle. Here the CDR3 reads CASSLSGGTGTGELFF. The CDR3 region has the DNA TGTGCCAGCAGCTTATCCGGCGGGACCGGCACCGGGGAGCTGTTTTTT.

The CDR3 here is CASRKQGNTEAFF. CDR3 coding DNA: TGTGCCAGCAGAAAGCAGGGAAACACTGAAGCTTTCTTT. The chain uses TRBV2 and TRBJ1-1; tentative D call: TRBD1 (5 bases). The CDR3 has 13 residues. From germline, CDR1 is SNHLY and CDR2 FYNNEI. Between the trimmed V and J ends, which lost 6 bases and 2 bases, there was a span of 10 bases.

The V gene is TRBV9, the J gene TRBJ1-1; a possible D gene is TRBD1 (5 bases). CDR1 and CDR2 from the germline V gene are SGDLS and YYNGEE. V gave up 0 bases and J gave up 3 bases, with 15 bases separating them. CDR3 length: 16 amino acids. The CDR3 spells CASSVAVSRGDTEAFF. The CDR3 bases are TGTGCCAGCAGCGTAGCGGTGTCTCGGGGGGACACTGAAGCTTTCTTT.

In its sample, this clone was seen a few times. This rearrangement joins TRBV2 to TRBJ2-7; either TRBD1 or TRBD2 may supply D (5 bases each). This CDR3 comprises 13 residues. Trimming removed 8 bases at V and 7 bases at J, with 18 bases between. From germline, CDR1 is SNHLY and CDR2 FYNNEI. This chain's CDR3 is CASRDGLGEEQYF. CDR3 bases: TGTGCCAGCCGGGACGGACTGGGGGAAGAGCAGTACTTC.

This chain joins TRBV11-2 and TRBJ2-2; weak D call: TRBD1 (6 bases). Trimming removed 5 bases at V and 4 bases at J, with 17 bases between. Germline values: CDR1 SGHAT, CDR2 FQNNGV. The CDR3 has 16 residues. Here the CDR3 reads CASSRNPGTRTGELFF. The CDR3 DNA sequence: TGTGCCAGCAGCCGAAACCCCGGGACACGCACCGGGGAGCTGTTTTTT.

V is TRBV7-9 and J is TRBJ2-7; TRBD2 matches 13 bases. The CDR3 has 15 residues. In germline, CDR1 is SEHNR, CDR2 FQNEAQ (reference sequence). V dropped 4 bases and J dropped 3; count of bases not matched to a gene: 3. The CDR3 loop reads CASSYGLAGVYEQYF. The CDR3 nucleotides are TGTGCCAGCAGCTACGGACTAGCGGGGGTCTACGAGCAGTACTTC.

This clone was counted a few times. This sequence joins TRBV19 and TRBJ2-5; the match to TRBD2 covers 15 bases. The CDR3 extends over 16 amino acids. The V and J ends lost 5 bases and 3 bases, in that order; junction bases with no gene match: 4. CDR1 LNHDA and CDR2 SQIVND come from the germline V gene (reference sequence). The CDR3 nucleotides are TGTGCCAGTAGTCAGGGACTAGCGGGGGGAAAAGAGACCCAGTACTTC. Protein: CASSQGLAGGKETQYF.

The V gene is TRBV21-1, the J gene TRBJ1-1. TRBV21-1 is a pseudogene segment. CDR3 length equals 14 residues. The DNA of the CDR3 is TGTGCCAGCAGGGTGAACCCCGAGGACACTGAAGCTTTCTTT. It specifies CASRVNPEDTEAFF.

The rearrangement links TRBV4-1 to TRBJ1-2; TRBD1 is a possible D gene (5 bases). The germline gives CDR1 MGHRA, CDR2 YSYEKL. The CDR3 covers 15 residues. Trimming left V 0 bases short and J 8 bases short, with 16 bases between. CDR3 nucleotide sequence: TGCGCCAGCAGCCAAGATGGGGGACGGGAATACGGCTACACCTTC. Amino acids: CASSQDGGREYGYTF.

V gene TRBV3-1 (or the pseudogene TRBV3-2) combines with J gene TRBJ1-5, with 10 bases that match TRBD1. CDR1 and CDR2 from the germline V gene are LGHDT and YNNKEL (reference sequence). The CDR3 is 18 residues long. V trimming: 1 base; J trimming: 1 base; junction bases outside the gene matches: 7. In DNA, the CDR3 is TGTGCCAGCAGCCAAGGATGGACAGGGGGAGGGAGCAATCAGCCCCAGCATTTT. This encodes CASSQGWTGGGSNQPQHF.

This chain connects TRBV4-1 to TRBJ2-3; TRBD1 is a possible D gene (5 bases). Germline CDR1 and CDR2: MGHRA and YSYEKL. Trimming pared 0 bases from V and 2 bases from J, leaving 18 bases between. The CDR3 length is 18 residues. The CDR3 sequence: CASSQEFTGQGLTDTQYF. The CDR3 bases are TGCGCCAGCAGCCAAGAGTTTACAGGACAAGGGCTCACAGATACGCAGTATTTT.

The chain is built from TRBV6-1 and TRBJ2-3; no firm D call. The germline CDR1 and CDR2 sequences are MNHNS and SASEGT. Trimming took 1 base from V and 3 from J, leaving 8 bases between them. The CDR3 totals 14 residues. This chain's CDR3 is CASSEVAGTDTQYF. CDR3 sequence (DNA): TGTGCCAGCAGTGAAGTAGCCGGAACAGATACGCAGTATTTT.

In its sample, this clone was seen once. For the CDR3, the DNA is TGCGCCAGCAGCTTTCCCGAGCCGGAAGATACGCAGTATTTT. Protein: CASSFPEPEDTQYF. The chain joins TRBV5-1 to TRBJ2-3; D gene uncertain. Looked up from germline, CDR1 is SGHRS and CDR2 is YFSETQ. V shed 2 bases and J shed 5 bases, with 12 bases lying between them. The CDR3 contains 14 residues. Full variable domain (outside the CDR3, taken from reference TRBV5-1 and TRBJ2-3): KAGVTQTPRYLIKTRGQQVTLSCSPISGHRSVSWYQQTPGQGLQFLFEYFSETQRNKGNFPGRFSGRQFSNSRSEMNVSTLELGDSALYLCASSFPEPEDTQYFGPGTRLTVL.

As DNA, the CDR3 is TGTGCCAGCAGTTCCCAGGGGGGCGCAGATACGCAGTATTTT. Its translation is CASSSQGGADTQYF. The rearrangement uses TRBV5-4 and TRBJ2-3, with a possible D match to TRBD1 (7 bases). V lost 5 bases and J lost 4, with 14 bases in between. CDR1 SGHNT and CDR2 YYREEE come from the germline V gene (reference sequence). The CDR3 loop spans 14 amino acids.

This chain connects TRBV10-3 to TRBJ2-2, with 9 bases matching TRBD1. The CDR3 is 15 residues long. The germline V gene encodes CDR1 ENHRY and CDR2 SYGVKD. Trimming at V came to 7 bases and at J to 6 bases, leaving 9 bases not matched to a gene. The CDR3 DNA sequence: TGTGCCATCACTCCAACAGGGGGCGGGGCCGGGGAGCTGTTTTTT. It translates to CAITPTGGGAGELFF.

The DNA of the CDR3 is TGTGCCAGCAACGACAGGGGAAAAGACTATGGCTACACCTTC. Its protein is CASNDRGKDYGYTF. This chain joins TRBV6-5 and TRBJ1-2; TRBD1 agrees at 8 bases. The CDR3 is 14 amino acids. The trim removed 7 bases at V and 3 bases at J, leaving 7 bases unmatched. The germline CDR1 and CDR2 sequences are MNHEY and SVGAGI.

V usage is TRBV2 and J usage is TRBJ1-5; maybe TRBD1 (5 bases). The germline V and J ends were trimmed by 2 bases and 1 base, with 9 bases remaining between them. The CDR3 spans 15 residues. Germline CDR1 and CDR2: SNHLY and FYNNEI. CDR3 coding DNA: TGTGCCAGCAGTGAAAACCGGGGGAGCAATCAGCCCCAGCATTTT. Encoded protein: CASSENRGSNQPQHF.

This clone was found once. The genes are TRBV9 and TRBJ2-3; 7 bases are a match to TRBD2. The CDR3 has 14 amino acids. Germline CDR1 is SGDLS and CDR2 is YYNGEE. The V gene end was trimmed by 4 bases and the J gene end by 4 bases; junction bases not matched to a gene: 6. The CDR3 loop reads CASSSGGSPDTQYF. The DNA for the CDR3 is TGTGCCAGCAGCTCGGGCGGGAGCCCAGATACGCAGTATTTT.

V is TRBV27 and J is TRBJ1-4, with 8 bases aligning to TRBD1. Germline assignment: CDR1 MNHEY and CDR2 SMNVEV (reference sequence). The trim removed 2 bases at V and 10 bases at J, leaving 12 bases unmatched. This CDR3 contains 16 residues. The CDR3, as DNA: TGTGCCAGCAGTTTAAATTGGCAGGGGGCGGGGGGAAAACTGTTTTTT. Protein: CASSLNWQGAGGKLFF.

The genes are TRBV19 and TRBJ1-2; D ambiguous. V was clipped by 4 bases and J by 2 bases, with 8 bases between them. The V gene's germline CDR1 is LNHDA and CDR2 SQIVND (reference sequence). The length of the CDR3 is 13 residues. The CDR3 protein is CASSRTRNYGYTF. In DNA, the CDR3 is TGTGCCAGTAGTAGAACCAGAAACTATGGCTACACCTTC. The full variable domain, in which reference TRBV19 and TRBJ1-2 provide the parts outside the CDR3, is DGGITQSPKYLFRKEGQNVTLSCEQNLNHDAMYWYRQDPGQGLRLIYYSQIVNDFQKGDIAEGYSVSREKKESFPLTVTSAQKNPTAFYLCASSRTRNYGYTFGSGTRLTVV.